These T cell receptor beta chains were read from a single sample in a study of blood T cells in healthy people across ages. TCRdb fed the 5' RACE reads into MiXCR, producing one record per CDR3 protein. This table holds hundreds of thousands of distinct CDR3 sequences, more than 25% found once. Sequencing was carried out using blood. The receptors stem from an elderly woman in good health. Each CDR3 is given with its conserved first and last residue. The D gene is left open where the match is weak. Rows may omit the clone size; those that give it use once, few, many or a size class.

j_call clone_size v_call d_call cdr3_aa cdr3_nt
TRBJ2-6 once TRBV7-6 TRBD1 CASSLSVPGGSGANVLTF TGTGCCAGCAGCCTTAGTGTCCCAGGGGGTTCTGGGGCCAACGTCCTGACTTTC
TRBJ2-1 many TRBV25-1 NA CASSGALGGEQFF TGTGCCAGCAGCGGGGCGCTAGGGGGAGAGCAGTTCTTC
TRBJ2-1 many TRBV4-3 NA CASSQDIARLTYNEQFF TGCGCCAGCAGCCAAGATATCGCGAGACTAACCTACAATGAGCAGTTCTTC
TRBJ1-6 many TRBV18 NA CASSPGQGGNSPLHF TGTGCCAGCTCACCTGGACAAGGGGGTAATTCACCCCTCCACTTT
TRBJ1-2 many TRBV9 TRBD1 CASSVDRGTYGYTF TGTGCCAGCAGCGTGGACAGGGGAACCTATGGCTACACCTTC
TRBJ2-7 many TRBV28 NA CATNRDSSYEQYF TGTGCCACGAACCGGGACTCATCCTACGAGCAGTACTTC
TRBJ2-3 many TRBV7-2 NA CASSPQPGRFTDTQYF TGTGCCAGCAGCCCACAACCCGGACGATTCACAGATACGCAGTATTTT
TRBJ2-7 few TRBV29-1 NA CSVEAAYEQYF TGCAGCGTTGAAGCCGCCTACGAGCAGTACTTC
TRBJ2-3 NA TRBV6-1 NA CASSRNQGLGTDTQYF TGTGCCAGCAGTCGCAACCAGGGGCTGGGCACAGATACGCAGTATTTT
TRBJ2-7 many TRBV5-4 NA CASSSLEGRPYEQYF TGTGCCAGCAGCTCCCTAGAGGGGAGGCCCTACGAGCAGTACTTC
TRBJ2-3 NA TRBV12-3/TRBV12-4 NA CASTRGAALSTDTQYF TGTGCCAGCACCCGTGGGGCGGCTCTTAGCACAGATACGCAGTATTTT
TRBJ2-7 NA TRBV13 NA CASSSPPLNEQYF TGTGCCAGCAGCAGCCCCCCCCTAAACGAGCAGTACTTC
TRBJ1-2 many TRBV15 NA CATSRDLIYGYTF TGTGCCACCAGCAGAGATCTAATCTATGGCTACACCTTC
TRBJ2-5 few TRBV20-1 TRBD2 CSATTGTSGGMETQYF TGCAGTGCTACGACAGGGACTAGCGGGGGGATGGAGACCCAGTACTTC
TRBJ2-3 many TRBV7-2 NA CASSPVGTQYF TGTGCCAGCAGCCCTGTGGGGACGCAGTATTTT
TRBJ2-7 NA TRBV28 NA CASRLAGYGEQYF TGTGCCAGCCGTCTTGCAGGGTACGGCGAGCAGTACTTC
TRBJ2-3 NA TRBV7-6 NA CASSLAATVNADTQYF TGTGCCAGCAGCTTAGCAGCCACCGTGAACGCAGATACGCAGTATTTT
TRBJ2-2 NA TRBV19 NA CASTIYGGTPGELFF TGTGCCAGTACTATCTACGGGGGGACACCCGGGGAGCTGTTTTTT
TRBJ1-4 many TRBV12-3/TRBV12-4 NA CASTDNEKLFF TGTGCCAGCACCGATAATGAAAAACTGTTTTTT
TRBJ1-2 many TRBV15 TRBD1 CATSRTNRGGNYGYTF TGTGCCACCAGCAGAACTAACAGGGGGGGAAACTATGGCTACACCTTC
TRBJ1-1 few TRBV11-2 NA CASSLVRGTRTKMNTEAFF TGTGCCAGCAGCTTAGTTAGGGGGACAAGGACTAAGATGAACACTGAAGCTTTCTTT
TRBJ2-7 NA TRBV6-2/TRBV6-3 NA CAGQGTGDYEQYF TGTGCCGGTCAAGGGACGGGGGACTACGAGCAGTACTTC
TRBJ1-6 many TRBV14 TRBD1 CASSRQGYNSPLHF TGTGCCAGCAGCCGACAGGGTTATAATTCACCCCTCCACTTT
TRBJ2-7 many TRBV21-1 NA CASSKEASGGTYEQYF TGTGCCAGCAGCAAAGAGGCTAGCGGGGGGACCTACGAGCAGTACTTC
TRBJ2-2 NA TRBV7-6 NA CASSFDTLNTGELFF TGTGCCAGCAGTTTTGATACGCTGAACACCGGGGAGCTGTTTTTT
TRBJ2-3 many TRBV4-3 TRBD1 CASSQVWTGFDTQYF TGCGCCAGCAGCCAAGTTTGGACAGGGTTCGATACGCAGTATTTT
TRBJ1-5 few TRBV20-1 TRBD1 CSAGLTGNNQPQHF TGCAGTGCCGGATTGACAGGGAACAATCAGCCCCAGCATTTT
TRBJ2-3 many TRBV6-4 NA CASSDSLYGTDTQYF TGTGCCAGCAGTGACTCGTTGTACGGCACAGATACGCAGTATTTT
TRBJ1-3 few TRBV12-3/TRBV12-4 TRBD1 CASSGTGGNTIYF TGTGCCAGTTCCGGGACAGGAGGAAACACCATATATTTT
TRBJ2-3 many TRBV20-1 TRBD2 CSAPRGTSGGDTQYF TGCAGTGCTCCACGGGGGACTAGCGGGGGGGATACGCAGTATTTT
TRBJ1-6 NA TRBV7-2 NA CASSLDSSSVASPLHF TGTGCCAGCAGCTTAGATTCGTCTTCCGTAGCTTCACCCCTCCACTTT
TRBJ2-7 many TRBV6-6 NA CASSYGTGNSYEQYF TGTGCCAGCAGTTACGGGACCGGGAACTCCTACGAGCAGTACTTC
TRBJ2-1 many TRBV6-2/TRBV6-3 TRBD1 CASSSGTGGADEQFF TGTGCCAGCAGCTCCGGGACAGGGGGCGCGGATGAGCAGTTCTTC
TRBJ2-5 many TRBV4-2 NA CASSQDPGETQYF TGTGCCAGCAGCCAAGATCCAGGAGAGACCCAGTACTTC
TRBJ2-3 few TRBV7-2 NA CASSLTLVLVGGTQYF TGTGCCAGCAGCTTAACGCTAGTTTTAGTGGGAGGTACGCAGTATTTT
TRBJ1-4 few TRBV20-1 TRBD1 CSAARQGRIATNEKLFF TGCAGTGCTGCTCGACAGGGGAGGATTGCAACTAATGAAAAACTGTTTTTT
TRBJ2-5 many TRBV3-1 TRBD2 CASSPQELRGKQETQYF TGTGCCAGCAGCCCCCAGGAGTTGCGGGGGAAACAAGAGACCCAGTACTTC
TRBJ2-7 many TRBV5-5 NA CASSLGLVYEQYF TGTGCCAGCAGCTTGGGACTAGTCTACGAGCAGTACTTC
TRBJ2-6 NA TRBV7-8 NA CASSPQLGANVLTF TGTGCCAGCAGCCCGCAGCTGGGGGCCAACGTCCTGACTTTC
TRBJ1-2 NA TRBV2 TRBD1 CASRGQGVSGYTF TGTGCCAGCAGGGGACAGGGGGTAAGCGGCTACACCTTC
TRBJ2-1 many TRBV20-1 NA CSARDQGGDEQFF TGCAGTGCTAGAGATCAGGGGGGGGATGAGCAGTTCTTC
TRBJ1-1 few TRBV6-6 NA CASNPSGLNTEAFF TGTGCCAGCAATCCCTCGGGGCTGAACACTGAAGCTTTCTTT
TRBJ2-7 NA TRBV3-1 NA CASSQGSLISNPVEQYF TGTGCCAGCAGTCAAGGGTCCCTCATTTCAAATCCCGTCGAGCAGTACTTC
TRBJ1-2 NA TRBV19 NA CASTMRNNYGYTF TGTGCCAGTACAATGAGGAACAACTATGGCTACACCTTC
TRBJ1-4 many TRBV28 NA CASSFRVFEKLFF TGTGCCAGCAGTTTCAGGGTCTTTGAAAAACTGTTTTTT
TRBJ2-5 many TRBV6-2/TRBV6-3 NA CASSISALQETQYF TGTGCCAGCAGTATTAGCGCCCTCCAAGAGACCCAGTACTTC
TRBJ1-1 NA TRBV30 NA CAWNKWGGNTEAFF TGTGCCTGGAACAAATGGGGGGGGAACACTGAAGCTTTCTTT
TRBJ1-2 many TRBV27 TRBD1 CASSPRQGPHGYTF TGTGCCAGCAGTCCCCGACAGGGGCCCCATGGCTACACCTTC
TRBJ1-2 many TRBV29-1 TRBD1 CSVETGTGGSGGYGYTF TGCAGCGTTGAAACCGGGACAGGGGGTTCCGGGGGCTATGGCTACACCTTC
TRBJ2-3 many TRBV6-2/TRBV6-3 NA CASSYSRTDFTDTQYF TGTGCCAGCAGTTACTCGAGGACAGACTTCACAGATACGCAGTATTTT
TRBJ2-3 NA TRBV6-2/TRBV6-3 NA CASSYRPWRVLDTDTQYF TGTGCCAGCAGCTACCGGCCATGGAGGGTCCTAGACACAGATACGCAGTATTTT
TRBJ2-1 NA TRBV9 NA CASSVVLVGVNEQFF TGTGCCAGCAGCGTAGTGCTAGTGGGAGTCAATGAGCAGTTCTTC
TRBJ2-3 NA TRBV5-5 NA CASSSETALRTDTQYF TGTGCCAGCAGCTCGGAAACAGCCCTTAGAACAGATACGCAGTATTTT